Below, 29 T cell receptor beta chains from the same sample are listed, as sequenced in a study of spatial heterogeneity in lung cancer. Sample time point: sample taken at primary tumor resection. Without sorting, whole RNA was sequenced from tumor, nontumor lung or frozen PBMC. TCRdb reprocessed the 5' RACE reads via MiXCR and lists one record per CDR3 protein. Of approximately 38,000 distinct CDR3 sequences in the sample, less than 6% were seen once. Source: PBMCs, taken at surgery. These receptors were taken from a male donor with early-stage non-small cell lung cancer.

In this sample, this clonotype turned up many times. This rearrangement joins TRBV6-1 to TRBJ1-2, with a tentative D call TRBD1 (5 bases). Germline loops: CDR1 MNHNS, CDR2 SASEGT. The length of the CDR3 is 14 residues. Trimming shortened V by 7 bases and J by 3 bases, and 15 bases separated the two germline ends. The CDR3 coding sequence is TGTGCCAGCACTTCTTCTCAGGGATACTATGGCTACACCTTC. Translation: CASTSSQGYYGYTF.

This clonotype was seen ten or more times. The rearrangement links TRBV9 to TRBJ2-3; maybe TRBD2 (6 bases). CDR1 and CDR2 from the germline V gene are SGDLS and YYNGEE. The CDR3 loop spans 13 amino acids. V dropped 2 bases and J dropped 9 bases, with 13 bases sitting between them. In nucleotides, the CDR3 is TGTGCCAGCAGCGTGGGACTTCCTGGGACGCAGTATTTT. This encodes CASSVGLPGTQYF.

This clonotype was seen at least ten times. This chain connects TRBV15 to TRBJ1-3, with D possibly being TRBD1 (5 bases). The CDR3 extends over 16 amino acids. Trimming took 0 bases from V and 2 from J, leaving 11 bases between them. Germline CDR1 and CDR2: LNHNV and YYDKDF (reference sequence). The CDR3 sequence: CATSREKGNAGNTIYF. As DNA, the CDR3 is TGTGCCACCAGCAGAGAAAAGGGGAACGCTGGAAACACCATATATTTT.

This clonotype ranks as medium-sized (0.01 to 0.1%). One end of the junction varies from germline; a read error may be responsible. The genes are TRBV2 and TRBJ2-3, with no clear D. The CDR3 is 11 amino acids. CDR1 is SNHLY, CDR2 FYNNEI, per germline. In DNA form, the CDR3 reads TGTGCCAGCAGCGAAGGGTATACGCAGTATTTT. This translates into CASSEGYTQYF.

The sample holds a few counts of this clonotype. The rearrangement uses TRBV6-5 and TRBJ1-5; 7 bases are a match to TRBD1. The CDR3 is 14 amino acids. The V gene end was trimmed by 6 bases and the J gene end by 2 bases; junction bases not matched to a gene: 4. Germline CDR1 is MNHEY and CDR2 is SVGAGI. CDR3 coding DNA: TGTGCCAGCAGCAGGGGGGTAGGCAATCAGCCCCAGCATTTT. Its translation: CASSRGVGNQPQHF.

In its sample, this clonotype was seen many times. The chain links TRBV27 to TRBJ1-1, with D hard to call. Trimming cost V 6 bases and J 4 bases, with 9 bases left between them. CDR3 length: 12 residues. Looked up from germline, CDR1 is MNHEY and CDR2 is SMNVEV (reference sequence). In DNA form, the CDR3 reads TGTGCCAGCAGCCCAAAGGGCACTGAAGCTTTCTTT. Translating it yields CASSPKGTEAFF.

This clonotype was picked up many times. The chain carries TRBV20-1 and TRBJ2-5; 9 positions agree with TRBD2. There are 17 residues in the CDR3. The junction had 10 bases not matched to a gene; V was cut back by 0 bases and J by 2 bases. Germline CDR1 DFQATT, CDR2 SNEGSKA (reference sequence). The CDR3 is CSARDLSSSGGQETQYF. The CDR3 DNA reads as TGCAGTGCTAGAGACCTCTCCAGTAGCGGGGGTCAAGAGACCCAGTACTTC.

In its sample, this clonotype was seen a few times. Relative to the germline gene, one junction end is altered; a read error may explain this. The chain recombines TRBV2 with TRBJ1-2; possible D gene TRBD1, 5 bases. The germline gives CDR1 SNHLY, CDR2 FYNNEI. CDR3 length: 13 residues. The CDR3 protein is CASSPDTKGRIAF. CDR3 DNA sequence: TGTGCCAGCAGTCCGGACACGAAAGGAAGGATTGCCTTC.

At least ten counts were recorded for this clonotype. Written as DNA, the CDR3 is TGCAGTGCTAGAGATCCGGCCAGCTGGAGCTCCTACGAGCAGTACTTC. It translates to CSARDPASWSSYEQYF. The chain has TRBV20-1 and TRBJ2-7; D call uncertain. CDR1 and CDR2 (germline): DFQATT, SNEGSKA (reference sequence). The V end was cut by 0 bases, the J end by 0 bases, with 15 bases between. The CDR3 contains 16 residues.

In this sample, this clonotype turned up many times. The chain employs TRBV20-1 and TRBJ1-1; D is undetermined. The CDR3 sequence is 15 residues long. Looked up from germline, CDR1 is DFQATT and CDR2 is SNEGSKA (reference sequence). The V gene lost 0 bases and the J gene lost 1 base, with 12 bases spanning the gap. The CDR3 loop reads CSARDMEKGNTEAFF. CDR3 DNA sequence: TGCAGTGCTAGAGATATGGAGAAGGGGAACACTGAAGCTTTCTTT.

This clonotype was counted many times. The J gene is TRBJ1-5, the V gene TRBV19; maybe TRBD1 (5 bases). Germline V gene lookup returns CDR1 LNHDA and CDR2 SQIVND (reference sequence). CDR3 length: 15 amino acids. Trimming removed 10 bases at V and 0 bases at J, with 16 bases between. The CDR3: CATSPGLNSNQPQHF. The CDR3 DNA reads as TGTGCCACATCCCCAGGGCTTAATAGCAATCAGCCCCAGCATTTT.

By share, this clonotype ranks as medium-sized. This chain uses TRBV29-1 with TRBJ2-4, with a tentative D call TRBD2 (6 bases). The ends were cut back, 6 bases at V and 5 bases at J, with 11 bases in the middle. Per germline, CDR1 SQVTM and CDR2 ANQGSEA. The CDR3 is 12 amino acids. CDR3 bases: TGCAGCGTCGATGGAGGGGAAAACATTCAGTACTTC. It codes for CSVDGGENIQYF. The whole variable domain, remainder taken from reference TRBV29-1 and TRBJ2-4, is SAVISQKPSRDICQRGTSLTIQCQVDSQVTMMFWYRQQPGQSLTLIATANQGSEATYESGFVIDKFPISRPNLTFSTLTVSNMSPEDSSIYLCSVDGGENIQYFGAGTRLSVL.

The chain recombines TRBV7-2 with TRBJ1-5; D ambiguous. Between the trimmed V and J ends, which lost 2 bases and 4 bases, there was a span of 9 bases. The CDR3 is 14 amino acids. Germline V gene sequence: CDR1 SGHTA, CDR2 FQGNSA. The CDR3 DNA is TGTGCCAGCAGCTTAAACAGCTATAATCAGCCCCAGCATTTT. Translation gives CASSLNSYNQPQHF.

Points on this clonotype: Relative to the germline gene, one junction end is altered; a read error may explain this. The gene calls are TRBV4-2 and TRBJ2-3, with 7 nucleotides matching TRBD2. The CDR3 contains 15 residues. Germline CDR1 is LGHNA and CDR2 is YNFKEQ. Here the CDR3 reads CASRQAGTFTDTQYF. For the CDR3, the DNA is TGTGCCAGCAGGCAAGCGGGGACCTTCACAGATACGCAGTATTTT.

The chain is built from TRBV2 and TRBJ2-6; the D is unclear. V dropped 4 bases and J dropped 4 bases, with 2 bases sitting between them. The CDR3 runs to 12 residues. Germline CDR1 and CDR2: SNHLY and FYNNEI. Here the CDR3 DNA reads TGTGCCAGCAGTGGCGGGGCCAACGTCCTGACTTTC. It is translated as CASSGGANVLTF.

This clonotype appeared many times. CDR3 sequence (DNA): TGTGCCAGCAGTTACTCTGAGGGGAATCAGCCCCAGCATTTT. Translating gives CASSYSEGNQPQHF. The V gene is TRBV6-5, the J gene TRBJ1-5; the D gene is possibly TRBD1 (5 bases). The V end lost 0 bases, the J end lost 4 bases, and 7 bases lay between the germline ends. CDR1 and CDR2 (germline): MNHEY, SVGAGI. The CDR3 totals 14 residues.

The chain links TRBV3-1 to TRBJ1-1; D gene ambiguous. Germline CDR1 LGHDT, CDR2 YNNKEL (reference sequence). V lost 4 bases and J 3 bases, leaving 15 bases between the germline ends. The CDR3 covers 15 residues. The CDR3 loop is CASSPPGVGYTEAFF. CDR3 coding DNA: TGTGCCAGCAGCCCCCCCGGGGTCGGATACACTGAAGCTTTCTTT.

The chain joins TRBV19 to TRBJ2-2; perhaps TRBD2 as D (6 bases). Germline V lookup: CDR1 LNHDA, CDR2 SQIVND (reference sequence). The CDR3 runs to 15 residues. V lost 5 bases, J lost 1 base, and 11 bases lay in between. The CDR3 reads CASSRTGGNTGELFF. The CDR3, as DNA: TGTGCCAGTAGTCGGACCGGGGGGAACACCGGGGAGCTGTTTTTT.

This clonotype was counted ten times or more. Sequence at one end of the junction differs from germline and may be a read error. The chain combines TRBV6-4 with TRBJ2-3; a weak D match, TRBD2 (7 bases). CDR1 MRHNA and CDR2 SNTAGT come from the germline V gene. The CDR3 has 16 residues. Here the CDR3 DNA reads TGTGCCAGCAGTGACTCCCCAATTGGCGGGGGCGCCCCCTCGAATTTT. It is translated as CASSDSPIGGGAPSNF.

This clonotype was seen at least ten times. CDR3 nucleotides: TGTGCCAGCAGCTTTCGGGGCCTTAGCACAGATACGCAGTATTTT. Protein sequence: CASSFRGLSTDTQYF. The chain employs TRBV5-6 and TRBJ2-3; D is possibly TRBD1 or TRBD2 (5 bases each). The V end was cut by 2 bases, the J end by 0 bases, with 10 bases between. Germline V gene data show CDR1 as SGHDT and CDR2 as YYEEEE. The CDR3 length is 15 residues.

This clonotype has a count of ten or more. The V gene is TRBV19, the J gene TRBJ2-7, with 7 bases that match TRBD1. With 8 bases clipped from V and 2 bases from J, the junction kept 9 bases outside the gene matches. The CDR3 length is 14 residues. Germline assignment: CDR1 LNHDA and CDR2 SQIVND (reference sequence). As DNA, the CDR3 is TGTGCCAGTGCTCCGGGACAGTACACCTACGAGCAGTACTTC. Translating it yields CASAPGQYTYEQYF.

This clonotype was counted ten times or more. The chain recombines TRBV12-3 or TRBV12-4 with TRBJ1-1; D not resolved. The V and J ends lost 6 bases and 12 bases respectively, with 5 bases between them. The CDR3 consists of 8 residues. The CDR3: CASRSSFF. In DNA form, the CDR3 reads TGTGCCAGCAGATCGTCTTTCTTT.

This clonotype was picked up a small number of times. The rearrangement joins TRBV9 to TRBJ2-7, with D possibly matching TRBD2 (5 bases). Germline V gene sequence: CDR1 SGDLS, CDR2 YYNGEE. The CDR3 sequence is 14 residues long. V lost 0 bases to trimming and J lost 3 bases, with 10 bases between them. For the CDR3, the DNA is TGTGCCAGCAGCGTAGGAGGAGAGGGCTACGAGCAGTACTTC. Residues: CASSVGGEGYEQYF.

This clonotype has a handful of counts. The CDR3 bases are TGCAGTGCCAAGAGGCAGGGGGCAGCCACTGAAGCTTTCTTT. Amino acid sequence: CSAKRQGAATEAFF. V is TRBV20-1 and J is TRBJ1-1; TRBD1 agrees at 8 bases. Germline lookup yields CDR1 DFQATT and CDR2 SNEGSKA (reference sequence). The CDR3 runs 14 residues. Trimming at V came to 6 bases and at J to 4 bases, leaving 10 bases not matched to a gene.

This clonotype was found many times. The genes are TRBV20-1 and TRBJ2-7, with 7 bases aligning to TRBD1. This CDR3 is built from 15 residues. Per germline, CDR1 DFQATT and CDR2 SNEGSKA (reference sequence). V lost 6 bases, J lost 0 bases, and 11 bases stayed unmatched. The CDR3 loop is CSASNPRDSSYEQYF. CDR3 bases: TGCAGTGCCTCTAACCCACGGGACAGCTCCTACGAGCAGTACTTC.

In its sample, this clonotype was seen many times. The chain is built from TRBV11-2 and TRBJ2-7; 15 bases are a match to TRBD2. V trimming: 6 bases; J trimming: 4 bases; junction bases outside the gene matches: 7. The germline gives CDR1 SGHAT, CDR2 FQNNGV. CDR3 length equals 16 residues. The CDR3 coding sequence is TGTGCCAGCAGATCCGGACTAGCGGGGGGGCAATACGAGCAGTACTTC. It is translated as CASRSGLAGGQYEQYF. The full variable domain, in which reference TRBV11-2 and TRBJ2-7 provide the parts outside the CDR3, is EAGVAQSPRYKIIEKRQSVAFWCNPISGHATLYWYQQILGQGPKLLIQFQNNGVVDDSQLPKDRFSAERLKGVDSTLKIQPAKLEDSAVYLCASRSGLAGGQYEQYFGPGTRLTVT.

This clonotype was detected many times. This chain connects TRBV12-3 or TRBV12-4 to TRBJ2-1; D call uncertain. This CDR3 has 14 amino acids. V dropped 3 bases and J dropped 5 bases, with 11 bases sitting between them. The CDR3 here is CASSLSQTDNEQFF. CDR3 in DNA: TGTGCCAGCAGTTTGAGCCAAACTGACAATGAGCAGTTCTTC.

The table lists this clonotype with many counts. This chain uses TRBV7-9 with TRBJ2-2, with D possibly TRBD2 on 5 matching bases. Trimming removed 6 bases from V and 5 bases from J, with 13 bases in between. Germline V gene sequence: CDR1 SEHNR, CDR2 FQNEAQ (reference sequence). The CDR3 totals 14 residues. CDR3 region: CASRTWEWTGELFF. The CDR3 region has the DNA TGTGCCAGCAGGACTTGGGAGTGGACCGGGGAGCTGTTTTTT.

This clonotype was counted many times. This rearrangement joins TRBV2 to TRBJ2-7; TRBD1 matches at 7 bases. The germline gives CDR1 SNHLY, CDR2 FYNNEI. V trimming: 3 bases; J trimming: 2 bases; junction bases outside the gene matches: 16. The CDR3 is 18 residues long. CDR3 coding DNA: TGTGCCAGCAGTGACAACGCCGGTAGGACAGGCCCCCCCTACGAGCAGTACTTC. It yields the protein CASSDNAGRTGPPYEQYF.